This TCR beta chain was captured by sequencing in a study of molecular identifiers for immune sequencing clone quantification. Each CDR3 protein gets one entry after TCRdb re-called the PCR reads with MiXCR. This table has about 630,000 distinct CDR3 sequences, about 25% appearing once. At least ten counts were recorded for this clonotype. In germline, CDR1 is MNHEY, CDR2 SMNVEV (reference sequence). V was shortened by 5 bases and J by 7 bases, with 14 bases between the two germline ends. There are 13 residues in the CDR3. The material sequenced was naive CD8+ T cells from blood, with Jurkat cell RNA spiked in. As for subset: FACS-sorted CD8+CD4-CCR7+CD45RA+ naive T cells. This TCR was sampled from a human donor in good health. Some libraries in this study had Jurkat cell RNA spiked in. The chain carries TRBV27 and TRBJ1-1; D might be TRBD1 (6 bases). The chain's CDR3 is CASSPLGHYEAFF. CDR3 DNA: TGTGCCAGCAGTCCCCTGGGACACTATGAAGCTTTCTTT.